Shown below are 15 T cell receptor beta chains from a single sample sequenced in a study of CD4 T cells in relation to SARS-CoV-2 and coronaviruses. Only in-frame clones appear in the TCRdb table, and some are missing; sequencing was by immunoSEQ multiplex PCR. The profile shows tens of thousands of clones, 92% of them singletons. What was sequenced was naive CD4+ T cells from PBMCs. The subset here: naive CD4+ T cells isolated by negative enrichment. The receptors derive from an adult with COVID-19.

The J gene is TRBJ2-5, the V gene TRBV11-2, with D possibly being TRBD2 (7 bases). This CDR3 contains 14 residues. Germline V lookup: CDR1 SGHAT, CDR2 FQNNGV. V lost 3 bases and J 7 bases, leaving 15 bases between the germline ends. The CDR3 nucleotides read TGTGCCAGCAGCTTGGGGACATCGGGAGGGACCCAGTACTTC. Translated: CASSLGTSGGTQYF.

This clone appeared once. CDR3: CASSPTSGTASYGYTF. CDR3 nucleotide sequence: TGTGCCAGCAGCCCCACCTCCGGGACAGCGTCCTATGGCTACACCTTC. The rearrangement joins TRBV3-1 (or the pseudogene TRBV3-2) to TRBJ1-2; 7 bases are a match to TRBD1. J gave up 4 bases and V 4 bases, and 12 bases lay outside the gene matches. The CDR3 sequence is 16 residues long. Germline loops: CDR1 LGHDT, CDR2 YNNKEL (reference sequence).

This chain uses TRBV7-8 with TRBJ2-1; D unresolved. V lost 1 base and J 9 bases, leaving 10 bases between the germline ends. Germline values: CDR1 SGHVS, CDR2 FQNEAQ. The CDR3 totals 13 residues. DNA of the CDR3: TGTGCCAGCAGCTTAGTCAGCCGTGGTGAGCAGTTCTTC. As protein: CASSLVSRGEQFF. Looking up the rest from reference TRBV7-8 and TRBJ2-1 gives the full variable domain: GAGVSQSPRYKVAKRGQDVALRCDPISGHVSLFWYQQALGQGPEFLTYFQNEAQLDKSGLPSDRFFAERPEGSVSTLKIQRTQQEDSAVYLCASSLVSRGEQFFGPGTRLTVL.

The chain recombines TRBV6-6 with TRBJ2-2, with TRBD1 identical over 10 bases. CDR1 and CDR2 (germline): MNHNY, SVGAGI (reference sequence). The junction had 4 bases not matched to a gene; V was cut back by 5 bases and J by 4 bases. This CDR3 has 15 residues. The CDR3 loop reads CASSGTGVGTGELFF. CDR3 sequence (DNA): TGTGCCAGCAGTGGGACAGGGGTCGGCACCGGGGAGCTGTTTTTT.

The V gene is TRBV19, the J gene TRBJ1-1; D not resolved. The V end lost 3 bases, the J end lost 1 base, and 6 bases lay between the germline ends. Germline CDR1 reads LNHDA; CDR2 reads SQIVND (reference sequence). The CDR3 spans 13 residues. CDR3 sequence: CASSIEQNTEAFF. The CDR3 coding sequence is TGTGCCAGTAGTATCGAGCAGAACACTGAAGCTTTCTTT.

The rearrangement links TRBV4-1 to TRBJ2-1, with 13 bases that match TRBD2. The CDR3 length is 17 residues. The V gene end was trimmed by 7 bases and the J gene end by 3 bases; junction bases not matched to a gene: 9. Germline V gene data show CDR1 as MGHRA and CDR2 as YSYEKL. The CDR3 here is CASTKTGTSGIYNEQFF. The CDR3 DNA sequence: TGCGCCAGCACCAAGACCGGGACTAGCGGGATCTACAATGAGCAGTTCTTC.

This chain joins TRBV5-1 and TRBJ2-3, with TRBD2 matching 9 bases. Germline CDR1 and CDR2: SGHRS and YFSETQ. This CDR3 comprises 16 residues. V lost 4 bases, J lost 3 bases, and 9 bases stayed unmatched. In nucleotides, the CDR3 is TGCGCCAGCAGCCAAACGGGGCTAGCGGGGACAGATACGCAGTATTTT. It encodes CASSQTGLAGTDTQYF.

The chain links TRBV7-9 to TRBJ2-7; D call uncertain. Germline V lookup: CDR1 SEHNR, CDR2 FQNEAQ (reference sequence). The CDR3 runs to 12 residues. The germline V and J ends were trimmed by 5 bases and 5 bases, with 10 bases remaining between them. CDR3 bases: TGTGCCAGCAGCCCTACGTTTCACGAGCAGTACTTC. Its translation is CASSPTFHEQYF.

This chain joins TRBV19 and TRBJ2-6; 8 bases agree with TRBD1. There are 15 residues in the CDR3. The J segment lost 5 bases and the V segment lost 5 bases, leaving 5 bases of the junction unmatched. From germline, CDR1 is LNHDA and CDR2 SQIVND (reference sequence). The CDR3: CASSDRGNWANVLTF. The CDR3 DNA sequence: TGTGCCAGTAGTGACAGGGGAAATTGGGCCAACGTCCTGACTTTC.

The chain joins TRBV25-1 to TRBJ2-1, with D possibly being TRBD1 (6 bases). V shed 3 bases and J shed 10 bases, with 7 bases lying between them. Per the germline V gene, CDR1 is MGHDK and CDR2 is SYGVNS. The CDR3 has 11 residues. The CDR3, as DNA: TGTGCCAGCAGTGAGGGGGCCGAGCAGTTCTTC. Translated: CASSEGAEQFF.

The chain joins TRBV7-9 to TRBJ1-4; the match to TRBD1 covers 8 bases. The CDR3 contains 14 residues. V gave up 7 bases and J gave up 1 base; unmatched junction bases: 2. Germline V lookup: CDR1 SEHNR, CDR2 FQNEAQ (reference sequence). The CDR3 sequence is CASTDRGTNEKLFF. The CDR3 nucleotides read TGTGCCAGCACCGACAGGGGAACTAATGAAAAACTGTTTTTT. The full variable domain, rest sourced from reference TRBV7-9 and TRBJ1-4, is DTGVSQNPRHKITKRGQNVTFRCDPISEHNRLYWYRQTLGQGPEFLTYFQNEAQLEKSRLLSDRFSAERPKGSFSTLEIQRTEQGDSAMYLCASTDRGTNEKLFFGSGTQLSVL.

The chain joins TRBV19 to TRBJ2-6, with D perhaps TRBD1 (6 bases). Trimming shortened V by 5 bases and J by 2 bases, and 13 bases separated the two germline ends. The CDR3 spans 16 residues. The germline V gene has CDR1 LNHDA and CDR2 SQIVND (reference sequence). The CDR3 loop reads CASSRQEMAGANVLTF. The CDR3 bases are TGTGCCAGTAGTCGACAGGAGATGGCTGGGGCCAACGTCCTGACTTTC.

The genes are TRBV27 and TRBJ2-7; the match to TRBD2 covers 9 bases. Looked up from germline, CDR1 is MNHEY and CDR2 is SMNVEV (reference sequence). V was clipped by 2 bases and J by 6 bases; unmatched bases: 8. CDR3 length: 15 amino acids. The CDR3: CASSLSLAGFAEQYF. CDR3 nucleotides: TGTGCCAGCAGTTTAAGCCTAGCGGGATTTGCCGAGCAGTACTTC.

This chain links TRBV16 with TRBJ1-3; unclear D gene. CDR1 and CDR2 (germline): KGHSY, FQNENV. V was shortened by 1 base and J by 0 bases, with 7 bases between the two germline ends. The CDR3 is 15 residues long. The DNA of the CDR3 is TGTGCCAGCAGCCAATACGTAAACTCTGGAAACACCATATATTTT. Protein: CASSQYVNSGNTIYF.

The chain joins TRBV14 to TRBJ2-1; D unclear. Trimming stripped 1 base from V and 9 bases from J, with 13 bases between. The germline CDR1 and CDR2 sequences are SGHDN and FVKESK. The CDR3 consists of 14 residues. The CDR3 sequence: CASSQGRILGEQFF. The CDR3 DNA sequence: TGTGCCAGCAGCCAAGGTAGGATCTTGGGTGAGCAGTTCTTC.